What follows are 24 T cell receptor beta chains derived from one specimen sequenced in a study of blood T cell repertoires in COVID-19. Method: immunoSEQ multiplex PCR; TCRdb's copy keeps in-frame clones and lacks some. In the table there are tens of thousands of clones, 83% of which are singletons. The sample taken for sequencing was peripheral blood. The receptor set was obtained from a human donor in a cohort sampled during active COVID-19.

The chain couples TRBV5-1 to TRBJ2-2; 9 nucleotides agree with TRBD1. V lost 3 bases, J lost 5 bases, and 5 bases stayed unmatched. CDR1 SGHRS and CDR2 YFSETQ come from the germline V gene. The CDR3 length is 15 residues. DNA for the CDR3: TGCGCCAGCAGCTCTGGACAGGGGAAAACCGGGGAGCTGTTTTTT. Amino acids: CASSSGQGKTGELFF.

The chain has TRBV5-1 and TRBJ1-4, with a weak D call TRBD1 (5 bases). Per the germline V gene, CDR1 is SGHRS and CDR2 is YFSETQ. The CDR3 is made up of 15 amino acids. Trimming removed 4 bases from V and 12 bases from J, with 22 bases in between. The CDR3: CASSTGGTIREELFF. CDR3 DNA sequence: TGCGCCAGCAGCACGGGGGGTACAATCCGGGAGGAACTGTTTTTT.

This rearrangement joins TRBV7-6 to TRBJ2-3; D gene ambiguous. From germline, CDR1 is SGHVS and CDR2 FNYEAQ. The CDR3 consists of 12 residues. Trimming pared 5 bases from V and 6 bases from J, leaving 9 bases between. The CDR3: CASSLPRDTQYF. In nucleotides, the CDR3 is TGTGCCAGCAGCCTCCCCAGGGATACGCAGTATTTT.

This clone was detected only a few times. V gene TRBV5-5 combines with J gene TRBJ2-6, with TRBD1 identical over 8 bases. The junction had 7 bases not matched to a gene; V was cut back by 8 bases and J by 0 bases. The germline V gene encodes CDR1 SGHKS and CDR2 YYEKEE (reference sequence). The CDR3 runs to 16 residues. The CDR3: CASHDRGFSGANVLTF. The CDR3 coding sequence is TGTGCCAGTCATGACAGGGGATTCTCTGGGGCCAACGTCCTGACTTTC.

In nucleotides, the CDR3 is TGTGCCAGCTCACCACCCGGTTCGGGAAGTCGGATGATCAACTATGGCTACACCTTC. Its protein is CASSPPGSGSRMINYGYTF. The chain is built from TRBV18 and TRBJ1-2; D uncertain. The CDR3 consists of 19 residues. The V gene lost 0 bases and the J gene lost 2 bases, with 22 bases spanning the gap. The V gene's germline CDR1 is KGHSH and CDR2 LQKENI.

The V call is TRBV4-2, the J call TRBJ2-2; 9 nucleotides agree with TRBD2. Per germline, CDR1 LGHNA and CDR2 YNFKEQ. V lost 4 bases and J lost 5; bases outside the gene matches: 8. CDR3 size: 16 residues. The CDR3 region is CASSLSLAGSTGELFF. The CDR3 DNA follows: TGTGCCAGCAGCCTATCTCTAGCGGGGAGTACCGGGGAGCTGTTTTTT.

The gene calls are TRBV5-1 and TRBJ1-1; the match to TRBD1 covers 9 bases. Germline assignment: CDR1 SGHRS and CDR2 YFSETQ. The CDR3 contains 17 residues. V shed 4 bases, J shed 3 bases, and the junction held 13 bases outside the gene matches. The CDR3 is CASSVTGGEGKDTEAFF. CDR3 sequence (DNA): TGCGCCAGCAGCGTAACAGGGGGCGAGGGTAAGGACACTGAAGCTTTCTTT.

The chain employs TRBV27 and TRBJ2-2; D ambiguous. V lost 3 bases and J lost 5, with 13 bases in between. Per the germline V gene, CDR1 is MNHEY and CDR2 is SMNVEV (reference sequence). This CDR3 is 15 amino acids long. The CDR3 DNA reads as TGTGCCAGCAGTTTGCGACCGCGGTCAACCGGGGAGCTGTTTTTT. It encodes CASSLRPRSTGELFF.

This clone occurred a few times. The V and J genes are TRBV18 and TRBJ1-1; unclear D gene. CDR3 length: 14 residues. V dropped 2 bases and J dropped 0 bases, with 7 bases sitting between them. Germline CDR1 KGHSH, CDR2 LQKENI. The CDR3 spells CASSPLGMNTEAFF. Written as DNA, the CDR3 is TGTGCCAGCTCACCATTGGGCATGAACACTGAAGCTTTCTTT.

In its sample, this clone was seen once. The chain has TRBV2 and TRBJ1-1; D might be TRBD1 (6 bases). The V gene lost 6 bases and the J gene lost 2 bases, with 16 bases spanning the gap. The CDR3 loop spans 15 amino acids. Germline values: CDR1 SNHLY, CDR2 FYNNEI. The DNA of the CDR3 is TGTGCCAGCAGACCCACCCCGGGACACAACACTGAAGCTTTCTTT. Amino acid sequence: CASRPTPGHNTEAFF.

There are a few counts of this clone. V gene TRBV2 combines with J gene TRBJ2-2; possibly TRBD2 for D (6 bases). The CDR3 sequence is 15 residues long. The germline V gene encodes CDR1 SNHLY and CDR2 FYNNEI. Trimming took 7 bases from V and 8 from J, leaving 20 bases between them. The CDR3 sequence: CASKLSAGPSGELFF. The CDR3 DNA sequence: TGTGCCAGCAAACTTTCAGCGGGTCCTTCGGGGGAGCTGTTTTTT.

This clone was observed once. The chain carries TRBV5-5 and TRBJ1-2, with D maybe TRBD1 (5 bases). Germline V lookup: CDR1 SGHKS, CDR2 YYEKEE (reference sequence). This CDR3 comprises 16 residues. The V end was cut by 1 base, the J end by 4 bases, with 17 bases between. In DNA form, the CDR3 reads TGTGCCAGCAGCTTGTCGGGCGCCCAGACAGCCTATGGCTACACCTTC. Residues: CASSLSGAQTAYGYTF.

The V gene is TRBV7-3, the J gene TRBJ1-2; TRBD1 agrees at 10 bases. The ends lost 4 bases at V and 8 bases at J; junction bases unmatched: 4. Germline assignment: CDR1 SGHTA and CDR2 FQGTGA. The CDR3 loop spans 13 amino acids. CDR3 nucleotide sequence: TGTGCCAGCAGCTCGACAGGGGGCGAAGGCTACACCTTC. Protein: CASSSTGGEGYTF.

This clone was seen just once. The CDR3 bases are TGTGCCAGTAGCCGCGGGACAGGGGGCGCGAGGGGAGGGCAGCCCCAGCATTTT. It is translated as CASSRGTGGARGGQPQHF. V usage is TRBV19 and J usage is TRBJ1-5; 12 nucleotides agree with TRBD1. This CDR3 region has 18 residues. The J segment lost 7 bases and the V segment lost 6 bases, leaving 16 bases of the junction unmatched. The germline CDR1 and CDR2 sequences are LNHDA and SQIVND (reference sequence).

The rearrangement links TRBV20-1 to TRBJ1-1, with TRBD1 matching over 8 bases. The CDR3 runs 11 residues. The germline V gene encodes CDR1 DFQATT and CDR2 SNEGSKA (reference sequence). The trim removed 5 bases at V and 11 bases at J, leaving 7 bases unmatched. CDR3 sequence (DNA): TGCAGTGCTCGTACTACAGGGGGTGCTTTCTTT. Residues: CSARTTGGAFF.

This clone showed up just once. The genes are TRBV18 and TRBJ2-6; D call uncertain. Germline CDR1 KGHSH, CDR2 LQKENI. The CDR3 is 14 amino acids. Trimming stripped 6 bases from V and 4 bases from J, with 10 bases between. The CDR3 DNA reads as TGTGCCAGCTCGCAGAAGTCAGGGGCCAACGTCCTGACTTTC. It codes for CASSQKSGANVLTF.

DNA of the CDR3: TGTGCCAGCAGTCTCACAGGGGCGGGCGAGCAGTACTTC. Amino acids: CASSLTGAGEQYF. The J gene is TRBJ2-7, the V gene TRBV6-4; 7 nucleotides agree with TRBD1. With 5 bases clipped from V and 6 bases from J, the junction kept 7 bases outside the gene matches. Germline assignment: CDR1 MRHNA and CDR2 SNTAGT. This CDR3 region has 13 residues.

CDR3 residues: CASSQAGYNEKLFF. The CDR3 DNA sequence: TGTGCCAGCAGCCAAGCAGGGTATAATGAAAAACTGTTTTTT. The V gene is TRBV3-1 (or the pseudogene TRBV3-2), the J gene TRBJ1-4; a weak D match, TRBD1 (5 bases). The ends were cut back, 1 base at V and 4 bases at J, with 7 bases in the middle. The CDR3 loop spans 14 amino acids. CDR1 is LGHDT, CDR2 YNNKEL, per germline (reference sequence).

The chain combines TRBV4-2 with TRBJ2-6; D is possibly TRBD2 (5 bases). This CDR3 is 16 amino acids long. Germline V gene data show CDR1 as LGHNA and CDR2 as YNFKEQ. Between the trimmed V and J ends, which lost 0 bases and 4 bases, there was a span of 10 bases. The chain's CDR3 is CASSQDRGSGANVLTF. The DNA for the CDR3 is TGTGCCAGCAGCCAAGATCGCGGGTCCGGGGCCAACGTCCTGACTTTC.

The V gene is TRBV5-6, the J gene TRBJ1-1; 11 nucleotides agree with TRBD1. Losses at the gene ends were 2 bases for V and 3 bases for J; bases not matched to a gene: 9. CDR1 SGHDT and CDR2 YYEEEE come from the germline V gene. The CDR3 is made up of 17 amino acids. The chain's CDR3 is CASSLRTGGLGYTEAFF. In DNA, the CDR3 is TGTGCCAGCAGCTTAAGGACAGGGGGCCTGGGTTACACTGAAGCTTTCTTT.

The V and J genes are TRBV19 and TRBJ1-2; 7 bases agree with TRBD1. CDR3 length: 15 amino acids. In germline, CDR1 is LNHDA, CDR2 SQIVND (reference sequence). V lost 7 bases and J lost 8; bases outside the gene matches: 16. CDR3 bases: TGTGCCAGTAAGGGTGACAGGGAACTTATGTCCGGCTACACCTTC. Its translation: CASKGDRELMSGYTF.

This rearrangement joins TRBV9 to TRBJ1-4, with 7 bases identical to TRBD1. Germline assignment: CDR1 SGDLS and CDR2 YYNGEE. The CDR3 is 16 amino acids. V shed 4 bases and J 0 bases; nucleotides not matched to a gene: 6. The CDR3 DNA sequence: TGTGCCAGCAGCCCAGACAGGGACCCAACTAATGAAAAACTGTTTTTT. Its translation is CASSPDRDPTNEKLFF.

The chain employs TRBV2 and TRBJ1-1, with D possibly being TRBD1 (5 bases). The CDR3 covers 13 residues. The V end was cut by 6 bases, the J end by 1 base, with 9 bases between. The germline gives CDR1 SNHLY, CDR2 FYNNEI. This CDR3 is CASRVDRNTEAFF. In DNA form, the CDR3 reads TGTGCCAGCAGGGTAGACAGGAACACTGAAGCTTTCTTT.

The chain couples TRBV11-2 to TRBJ1-2; unclear D gene. The V and J ends lost 2 bases and 2 bases respectively, with 6 bases between them. The V gene's germline CDR1 is SGHAT and CDR2 FQNNGV. The CDR3 consists of 13 residues. The CDR3 DNA reads as TGTGCCAGCAGCTTATCACAGAACTATGGCTACACCTTC. It codes for CASSLSQNYGYTF.